Shown below are 27 T cell receptor beta chains from a single sample sequenced in a study of blood T cell repertoires in COVID-19 (dated by TCRdb to the early 2020s). Receptor libraries were prepared by the immunoSEQ multiplex PCR assay. TCRdb stores this immuneACCESS table with in-frame sequences only. Part of the clones is absent; in the studies checked, under half of the shortfall reflects unresolved V genes, and no reason is known for the rest. Within this sample are some 160,000 clones, with less than 90% of them counted one time only. The ten largest clones represent roughly 7.3% of the sample. What was sequenced was PBMCs or T cells enriched from blood (not recorded which). All receptors come from a woman between 45 and 60 years old who had recovered from COVID-19.

The J gene is TRBJ1-2, the V gene TRBV11-3; D perhaps matches TRBD1 (5 bases). The CDR3 runs to 16 residues. Germline CDR1 SGHNT, CDR2 YENEEA. V was pared by 7 bases and J by 0 bases, with 18 bases between. The DNA of the CDR3 is TGTGCCAGCACCGGGGATCGGGGGGGAGCTAACTATGGCTACACCTTC. Its protein product is CASTGDRGGANYGYTF.

The chain has TRBV4-1 and TRBJ2-7, with a possible D match to TRBD2 (5 bases). The V gene's germline CDR1 is MGHRA and CDR2 YSYEKL. The CDR3 contains 14 residues. Trimming cost V 0 bases and J 3 bases, with 9 bases left between them. Written as DNA, the CDR3 is TGCGCCAGCAGCCAAGATGACTACGTCTACGAGCAGTACTTC. Amino acids: CASSQDDYVYEQYF.

This chain joins TRBV27 and TRBJ2-1, with 11 nucleotides matching TRBD2. Germline CDR1 is MNHEY and CDR2 is SMNVEV (reference sequence). The length of the CDR3 is 16 residues. V lost 2 bases to trimming and J lost 0 bases; unmatched junction nucleotides: 0. The CDR3 sequence: CASSLTSGSSYNEQFF. The DNA for the CDR3 is TGTGCCAGCAGTTTAACTAGCGGGAGCTCCTACAATGAGCAGTTCTTC.

The chain uses TRBV20-1 and TRBJ1-2; D is undetermined. With 6 bases removed from V and 8 bases from J, the gap between germline ends came to 13 bases. The CDR3 extends over 11 amino acids. Germline values: CDR1 DFQATT, CDR2 SNEGSKA (reference sequence). The CDR3 sequence is CSARRPEGYTF. The CDR3 coding sequence is TGCAGTGCCCGACGCCCGGAGGGCTACACCTTC.

The rearrangement uses TRBV11-2 and TRBJ2-1; D might be TRBD1 (6 bases). This CDR3 is 15 amino acids long. V lost 1 base to trimming and J lost 3 bases, with 10 bases between them. Germline V CDR1 and CDR2: SGHAT, FQNNGV. The CDR3 DNA follows: TGTGCCAGCAGCTTAGGCCAGGGGTTCTACAATGAGCAGTTCTTC. It is translated as CASSLGQGFYNEQFF.

This clone was detected once. The chain has TRBV19 and TRBJ1-2; the match to TRBD1 covers 8 bases. Germline V gene sequence: CDR1 LNHDA, CDR2 SQIVND (reference sequence). The CDR3 has 14 amino acids. Trimming removed 4 bases from V and 8 bases from J; junction bases left unmatched: 9. The CDR3 nucleotides read TGTGCCAGTAGTAACCTCGGACAGGGAGCGGGCTACACCTTC. Translation gives CASSNLGQGAGYTF. The full variable domain, with the rest looked up from reference TRBV19 and TRBJ1-2, is DGGITQSPKYLFRKEGQNVTLSCEQNLNHDAMYWYRQDPGQGLRLIYYSQIVNDFQKGDIAEGYSVSREKKESFPLTVTSAQKNPTAFYLCASSNLGQGAGYTFGSGTRLTVV.

The CDR3 region has the DNA TGTGCCAGCAGCCTACAGGGGTTTCAGCCCCAGCATTTT. This gives the protein CASSLQGFQPQHF. The chain employs TRBV12-3 or TRBV12-4 and TRBJ1-5; 7 bases are shared with TRBD1. Trimming at V came to 6 bases and at J to 6 bases, leaving 5 bases not matched to a gene. The CDR3 loop spans 13 amino acids.

The chain links TRBV3-1 (or the pseudogene TRBV3-2) to TRBJ1-2; D is unresolved. The CDR3 has 12 amino acids. V dropped 4 bases and J dropped 8 bases, with 11 bases sitting between them. Germline-derived CDR1 and CDR2 are LGHDT and YNNKEL (reference sequence). The DNA of the CDR3 is TGTGCCAGCAGCCCGGGAGCGGAGGGCTACACCTTC. It yields the protein CASSPGAEGYTF.

This clone was detected only a few times. This chain connects TRBV5-1 to TRBJ2-7; 9 bases are a match to TRBD1. J gave up 4 bases and V 0 bases, and 5 bases lay outside the gene matches. The CDR3 totals 15 residues. CDR1 SGHRS and CDR2 YFSETQ come from the germline V gene. The CDR3 protein is CASSLDGTGKYEQYF. CDR3 coding DNA: TGCGCCAGCAGCTTGGATGGGACAGGGAAATACGAGCAGTACTTC.

This sequence joins TRBV15 and TRBJ2-7; TRBD2 aligns across 8 bases. The CDR3 runs 15 residues. CDR1 and CDR2 from the germline V gene are LNHNV and YYDKDF (reference sequence). V lost 0 bases, J lost 4 bases, and 5 bases stayed unmatched. CDR3 DNA: TGTGCCACCAGCAGAGATCTAAGCGGGGGTTACGAGCAGTACTTC. Its translation: CATSRDLSGGYEQYF.

V and J are TRBV2 and TRBJ1-1, with 9 bases lining up with TRBD1. The junction had 9 bases not matched to a gene; V was cut back by 9 bases and J by 4 bases. Per germline, CDR1 SNHLY and CDR2 FYNNEI. The CDR3 covers 14 residues. The CDR3 DNA sequence: TGTGCCAGGGGACAGGGTCTCATGGCCACTGAAGCTTTCTTT. Encoded protein: CARGQGLMATEAFF.

The chain is built from TRBV24-1 and TRBJ2-7, with D possibly matching TRBD1 (5 bases). The germline gives CDR1 KGHDR, CDR2 SFDVKD. The CDR3 covers 15 residues. Between the trimmed V and J ends, which lost 4 bases and 3 bases, there was a span of 15 bases. The CDR3 spells CATSDQGAPGYEQYF. The CDR3 DNA sequence: TGTGCCACCAGTGACCAAGGGGCGCCGGGCTACGAGCAGTACTTC.

V usage is TRBV2 and J usage is TRBJ2-1, with D perhaps TRBD2 (6 bases). V was trimmed by 2 bases and J by 4 bases, leaving 18 bases between them. The CDR3 consists of 17 residues. CDR1 is SNHLY and CDR2 is FYNNEI in the germline V gene. CDR3 sequence: CASSEPRAGLTYNEQFF. CDR3 sequence (DNA): TGTGCCAGCAGTGAACCGAGAGCGGGTCTTACGTACAATGAGCAGTTCTTC.

The rearrangement joins TRBV19 to TRBJ2-1; D perhaps matches TRBD1 (6 bases). The CDR3 has 14 residues. V lost 0 bases to trimming and J lost 3 bases, with 6 bases between them. Germline lookup yields CDR1 LNHDA and CDR2 SQIVND (reference sequence). The CDR3, as DNA: TGTGCCAGTAGTATAGAGGGACACTACAATGAGCAGTTCTTC. Its protein is CASSIEGHYNEQFF.

The chain links TRBV14 to TRBJ1-1; weak D call: TRBD1 (5 bases). The CDR3 length is 12 residues. Germline assignment: CDR1 SGHDN and CDR2 FVKESK. V was cut by 1 base and J by 8 bases, with 8 bases left in between. CDR3 DNA: TGTGCCAGCAGCCAAGTAGGACAAGAAGCTTTCTTT. Amino acids: CASSQVGQEAFF. The whole variable domain, filled in from reference TRBV14 and TRBJ1-1, reads EAGVTQFPSHSVIEKGQTVTLRCDPISGHDNLYWYRRVMGKEIKFLLHFVKESKQDESGMPNNRFLAERTGGTYSTLKVQPAELEDSGVYFCASSQVGQEAFFGQGTRLTVV.

V is TRBV3-1 (or the pseudogene TRBV3-2) and J is TRBJ1-2; D not certain. Trimming cost V 0 bases and J 8 bases, with 16 bases left between them. The CDR3 consists of 15 residues. Germline CDR1 and CDR2: LGHDT and YNNKEL (reference sequence). The CDR3 loop reads CASSQDQRGREGYTF. For the CDR3, the DNA is TGTGCCAGCAGCCAAGATCAAAGAGGCCGGGAGGGCTACACCTTC.

Comments on this clone: The DNA is omitted, as the CDR3 cannot be located on it reliably, and the CDR3 follows TCRdb's listing. The V gene is TRBV12-3 or TRBV12-4, the J gene TRBJ2-2; the table calls TRBD2, which could not be checked here. Ends included, the CDR3 has 12 residues. CDR3 sequence reads: CASSFGAGELFF.

The V gene is TRBV27, the J gene TRBJ2-1, with D unresolved. Trimming removed 3 bases from V and 8 bases from J, with 11 bases in between. Germline V lookup: CDR1 MNHEY, CDR2 SMNVEV (reference sequence). The CDR3 runs 13 residues. The DNA of the CDR3 is TGTGCCAGCAGTTTTGGTCGAGGCGATGAGCAGTTCTTC. Its translation: CASSFGRGDEQFF.

V usage is TRBV24-1 and J usage is TRBJ2-1; no clear D gene. This CDR3 is 13 amino acids long. Trimming shortened V by 1 base and J by 5 bases, and 5 bases separated the two germline ends. The germline V gene has CDR1 KGHDR and CDR2 SFDVKD. CDR3 sequence reads: CATSDFNDNEQFF. The CDR3 DNA follows: TGTGCCACCAGTGATTTTAATGACAATGAGCAGTTCTTC.

CDR3 sequence: CASSQVEVSPLHF. The CDR3 nucleotides are TGTGCCAGCAGCCAAGTAGAAGTCTCACCCCTCCACTTT. The V call is TRBV4-2, the J call TRBJ1-6; no firm D call. Trimming removed 1 base at V and 10 bases at J, with 8 bases between. This CDR3 comprises 13 residues. Germline V lookup: CDR1 LGHNA, CDR2 YNFKEQ.

V and J are TRBV4-2 and TRBJ2-3; 7 nucleotides match TRBD2. This CDR3 spans 15 amino acids. The V and J ends lost 0 bases and 4 bases, in that order; junction bases with no gene match: 4. Germline values: CDR1 LGHNA, CDR2 YNFKEQ. The CDR3 sequence: CASSQDGGRADTQYF. The CDR3, as DNA: TGTGCCAGCAGCCAAGATGGCGGGAGAGCAGATACGCAGTATTTT.

V is TRBV4-3 and J is TRBJ2-3; 7 positions agree with TRBD1. The CDR3 contains 15 residues. The germline gives CDR1 LGHNA, CDR2 YSLEER. V was clipped by 3 bases and J by 2 bases; unmatched bases: 5. The CDR3 region has the DNA TGCGCCAGCAGCCATCCTACAGGGGACACAGATACGCAGTATTTT. Amino acids: CASSHPTGDTDTQYF.

This clone came up a few times. The V gene is TRBV28, the J gene TRBJ1-4; 10 bases are a match to TRBD1. This CDR3 region has 14 residues. Losses at the gene ends were 9 bases for V and 10 bases for J; bases not matched to a gene: 11. CDR1 MDHEN and CDR2 SYDVKM come from the germline V gene. CDR3 nucleotides: TGTGCCAGTGGAACATACGGACAGGGGGGAAAACTGTTTTTT. Protein product: CASGTYGQGGKLFF.

J is TRBJ1-3 and V is TRBV27; 7 positions match TRBD1. Germline CDR1 MNHEY, CDR2 SMNVEV (reference sequence). This CDR3 has 15 amino acids. Germline trimming cut 3 bases from V and 8 bases from J; bases unmatched to any gene: 10. The chain's CDR3 is CASSLSPGGSDTIYF. The CDR3 nucleotides are TGTGCCAGCAGTTTGTCGCCAGGGGGTTCAGACACCATATATTTT.

This clone was counted a few times. This chain links TRBV15 with TRBJ1-4; no firm D call. This CDR3 comprises 16 residues. The germline V and J ends were trimmed by 1 base and 4 bases, with 13 bases remaining between them. Germline CDR1 reads LNHNV; CDR2 reads YYDKDF (reference sequence). The CDR3 protein is CATSRVRIGSNEKLFF. The CDR3 DNA is TGTGCCACCAGCAGAGTACGCATTGGTAGTAATGAAAAACTGTTTTTT. Full variable domain (outside the CDR3, taken from reference TRBV15 and TRBJ1-4): DAMVIQNPRYQVTQFGKPVTLSCSQTLNHNVMYWYQQKSSQAPKLLFHYYDKDFNNEADTPDNFQSRRPNTSFCFLDIRSPGLGDTAMYLCATSRVRIGSNEKLFFGSGTQLSVL.

This chain connects TRBV5-6 to TRBJ2-7; possibly TRBD1 for D (5 bases). V was cut by 4 bases and J by 8 bases, with 13 bases left in between. In germline, CDR1 is SGHDT, CDR2 YYEEEE. The CDR3 has 12 residues. CDR3 protein: CASSRDSEQQYF. The CDR3 DNA sequence: TGTGCCAGCAGCCGAGACAGTGAACAGCAGTACTTC.

V usage is TRBV14 and J usage is TRBJ1-1; 9 bases line up with TRBD1. After removal of 3 bases from V and 1 base from J, the junction contained 9 bases not matched to a gene. Germline V gives CDR1 SGHDN, CDR2 FVKESK. CDR3 length: 17 amino acids. In DNA, the CDR3 is TGTGCCAGCAGCCAGTTGGGACAGGGTTTGGAGAACACTGAAGCTTTCTTT. This gives the protein CASSQLGQGLENTEAFF.